A few counts support the clone carrying this TCR beta chain. Its target is not known. The record originates from a study of T cell repertoires in cytomegalovirus infection. At the level of the study: It was the public TCR beta signatures that indicated both CMV infection and matching HLA type.

Germline V gene lookup returns CDR1 LNHDA and CDR2 SQIVND (reference sequence). The ends were cut back, 2 bases at V and 6 bases at J, with 8 bases in the middle. CDR3 size: 13 residues. TCRdb itself ran the reads through MiXCR, one entry per CDR3 protein. Of 300,000 to 400,000 distinct CDR3 sequences listed, more than 8% are singletons. Study conclusions and caveats: Cumulative public TCR beta family frequency identified carriers of CMV plus the relevant HLA. HLA-C-restricted CMV clonotypes gave the most frequent clonotype in two of eight donors.

The sequencing input was PBMCs. The rearrangement links TRBV19 to TRBJ2-1; D unclear. The receptor was isolated from a human donor in good health (CMV status not recorded). Some clones in this sample may be carry-over from other donors' samples. CDR3 sequence (DNA): TGTGCCAGTAGTATATCTTCGCCCAATGAGCAGTTCTTC. Amino acid sequence: CASSISSPNEQFF. The full variable domain, with the rest looked up from reference TRBV19 and TRBJ2-1, is DGGITQSPKYLFRKEGQNVTLSCEQNLNHDAMYWYRQDPGQGLRLIYYSQIVNDFQKGDIAEGYSVSREKKESFPLTVTSAQKNPTAFYLCASSISSPNEQFFGPGTRLTVL.